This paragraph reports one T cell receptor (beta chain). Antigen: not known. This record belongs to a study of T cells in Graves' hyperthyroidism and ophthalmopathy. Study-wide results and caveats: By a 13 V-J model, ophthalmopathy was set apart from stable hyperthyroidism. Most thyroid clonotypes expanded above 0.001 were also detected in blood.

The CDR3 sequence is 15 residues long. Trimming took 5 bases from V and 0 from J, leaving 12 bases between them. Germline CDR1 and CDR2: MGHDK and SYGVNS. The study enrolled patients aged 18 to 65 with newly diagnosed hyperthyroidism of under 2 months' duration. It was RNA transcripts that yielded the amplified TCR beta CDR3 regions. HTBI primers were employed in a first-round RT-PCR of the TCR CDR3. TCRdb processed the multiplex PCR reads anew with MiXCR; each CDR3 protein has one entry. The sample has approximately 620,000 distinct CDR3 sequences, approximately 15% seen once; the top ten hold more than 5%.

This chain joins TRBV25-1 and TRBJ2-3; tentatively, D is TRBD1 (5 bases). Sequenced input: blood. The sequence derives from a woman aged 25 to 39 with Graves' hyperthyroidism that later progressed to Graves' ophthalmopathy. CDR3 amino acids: CASSKQELSTDTQYF. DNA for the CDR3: TGTGCCAGCAGTAAACAGGAGCTAAGCACAGATACGCAGTATTTT.